The T cell receptor beta chain described here comes from a study of T cells expressing NK-cell markers. This CDR3 has 15 residues. Germline V lookup: CDR1 KGHDR, CDR2 SFDVKD. TCRdb derives one entry per CDR3 protein from the 5' RACE reads, leaving out DNA. Here the sample table reports roughly 300,000 distinct CDR3 sequences. The sequence was obtained from a woman between 18 and 70 years old in good health. V and J are TRBV24-1 and TRBJ2-3; TCRdb returns TRBD1, unconfirmable since there is no DNA. Sequencing was done on a sample of blood T cells: a sorted CD56 or NKG2C T cell subset, CD4+ or CD8+ T cells, or bulk PBMC T cells (not recorded which). CDR3 loop: CATSDSGQSTDTQYF.